These 3 T cell receptor beta chains came from one sample sequenced in a study of radiation and T cells in renal cell carcinoma. Time point in this sample: blood 2 weeks post-SBRT. Documented treatment: 15 Gy SBRT to primary tumor, nephrectomy 4 weeks later. TCRdb's table, derived via immunoSEQ multiplex PCR, lists solely in-frame clones and lacks some. The sample holds some 120,000 clones, approximately 78% seen once. Sequenced material: blood, taken from a patient whose treatment included radiotherapy and nephrectomy. These receptor sequences come from a woman in her sixties or seventies with renal cell carcinoma.

The V and J genes are TRBV18 and TRBJ2-5; tentatively, D is TRBD1 (6 bases). CDR1 is KGHSH and CDR2 is LQKENI in the germline V gene. Trimming removed 3 bases from V and 5 bases from J, with 13 bases in between. The length of the CDR3 is 14 residues. The CDR3: CASSPPGRGETQYF. The CDR3 DNA is TGTGCCAGCTCACCGCCGGGCAGGGGTGAGACCCAGTACTTC.

The chain links TRBV4-1 to TRBJ2-3; 12 nucleotides line up with TRBD2. The length of the CDR3 is 15 residues. From germline, CDR1 is MGHRA and CDR2 YSYEKL. V was pared by 6 bases and J by 2 bases, with 3 bases of the junction left unmatched. The CDR3 region has the DNA TGCGCCAGCAGACCTAGCGGGGGGGCCACAGATACGCAGTATTTT. This gives the protein CASRPSGGATDTQYF.

V usage is TRBV5-6 and J usage is TRBJ1-1, with TRBD1 as a possible D gene (5 bases). CDR3 size: 16 residues. The V and J ends lost 4 bases and 2 bases respectively, with 18 bases between them. CDR1 and CDR2 from the germline V gene are SGHDT and YYEEEE. The CDR3 here is CASSLVGTRFNTEAFF. CDR3 in DNA: TGTGCCAGCAGCCTTGTCGGGACCCGATTTAACACTGAAGCTTTCTTT.